These T cell receptor beta chains were read from a single sample in a study of blood T cell repertoires in COVID-19. Assay: immunoSEQ multiplex PCR; the TCRdb copy retains only in-frame clones and omits some. Here the sample spans about 210,000 clones, about four fifths being singletons. Sequenced sample: peripheral blood. These receptors were taken from a woman in her forties or fifties with active or convalescent COVID-19. Both conserved end residues are part of each CDR3.

TRBV28 CASSLRSAEAFF
TRBV18 CASSPPPRDKEYF
TRBV5-4 CASSLGQALSNSPLHF
TRBV5-4 CASSPESRVYTEAFF
TRBV2 CAITGFANEKLFF
TRBV29-1 CSVGPVSYNEQFF
TRBV28 CASSLPQGNQPQHF
TRBV7-9 CASSLVSGVGYTF
TRBV27 CASSLNGAGELFF
TRBV27 CASSNFRTSEKSTDTQYF
TRBV5-5 CASSLAPTGANEKLFF
TRBV6-5 CASSFTPGQGASPLHF
TRBV3-1/TRBV3-2 CASSPQVLAKNIQYF
TRBV10-3 CAISFTGEDGYTF
TRBV9 CASSVEKEKTQYF
TRBV19 CASGVGRGTDTQYF
TRBV11-2 CASSLVGGNYEQYF
TRBV6-1 CASSEFPTGGEAFF
TRBV5-1 CASSLELQVTEAFF
TRBV5-1 CASSLSPSGGITYNEQFF
TRBV19 CASSTFLGQGGETQYF
TRBV19 CASSISSRAGYQPQHF
TRBV27 CASSFDRDRHYGYTF
TRBV7-2 CASSIRVRELFF
TRBV29-1 CSVDQAVGYTF
TRBV3-1/TRBV3-2 CASSPRRAKDTQYF
TRBV10-3 CAHSPGNYGYTF
TRBV6-4 CASSSMMTSGGSSYNEQFF
TRBV7-7 CASSVNAGGTGELFF
TRBV7-9 CASSSDTTVSPLHF
TRBV6-1 CASSEVRGNQPQHF